These 20 T cell receptor beta chains came from one sample sequenced in a study of PD-1 blockade in classical Hodgkin lymphoma. Relapse was seen in all patients after autologous stem cell transplantation, and brentuximab vedotin exposure was variable. TCRdb keeps only in-frame clones here, not all; method: immunoSEQ multiplex PCR. The sample consists of about 37,000 clones, 70% to 90% of them appearing once. The sample was peripheral blood mononuclear cells (PBMCs), taken before the second cycle of nivolumab. These receptors came from a human donor with classical Hodgkin lymphoma.

J is TRBJ1-2 and V is TRBV7-9; 7 bases agree with TRBD1. The CDR3 runs 13 residues. Germline CDR1 reads SEHNR; CDR2 reads FQNEAQ (reference sequence). The V gene end was trimmed by 7 bases and the J gene end by 4 bases; junction bases not matched to a gene: 6. The CDR3 spells CASNGRGAYGYTF. DNA of the CDR3: TGTGCCAGCAATGGCAGGGGGGCCTATGGCTACACCTTC.

V and J are TRBV5-1 and TRBJ2-3; D perhaps matches TRBD2 (6 bases). The germline gives CDR1 SGHRS, CDR2 YFSETQ. The CDR3 has 15 residues. Trimming removed 6 bases from V and 1 base from J, with 15 bases in between. CDR3 loop: CASNRPGGGTDTQYF. The CDR3 nucleotides are TGCGCCAGCAATCGGCCGGGCGGGGGCACAGATACGCAGTATTTT.

This chain links TRBV5-1 with TRBJ2-6, with TRBD1 matching over 8 bases. The CDR3 totals 18 residues. V lost 4 bases to trimming and J lost 4 bases; unmatched junction nucleotides: 13. Germline assignment: CDR1 SGHRS and CDR2 YFSETQ. The CDR3, as DNA: TGCGCCAGCAGCCCACGACAGGGGCCGGTGGGAGGGGCCAACGTCCTGACTTTC. The encoded protein is CASSPRQGPVGGANVLTF.

This clone was seen only once. The V and J genes are TRBV5-4 and TRBJ2-5; D unclear. Germline assignment: CDR1 SGHNT and CDR2 YYREEE (reference sequence). The CDR3 sequence is 13 residues long. Trimming took 2 bases from V and 7 from J, leaving 12 bases between them. Here the CDR3 DNA reads TGTGCCAGCAGCTTTAAGGTCTTGGGGACCCAGTACTTC. Its translation: CASSFKVLGTQYF.

This clone was recorded once. The rearrangement links TRBV27 to TRBJ1-5; no firm D call. The CDR3 contains 15 residues. The ends were cut back, 2 bases at V and 7 bases at J, with 15 bases in the middle. Germline CDR1 reads MNHEY; CDR2 reads SMNVEV (reference sequence). The DNA for the CDR3 is TGTGCCAGCAGTTTAAACGGAGAGTGGATGCAGCCCCAGCATTTT. Translated: CASSLNGEWMQPQHF.

The V gene is TRBV7-9, the J gene TRBJ2-7, with 10 bases matching TRBD2. The trim removed 8 bases at V and 7 bases at J, leaving 14 bases unmatched. The CDR3 consists of 15 residues. The V gene's germline CDR1 is SEHNR and CDR2 FQNEAQ (reference sequence). Here the CDR3 DNA reads TGTGCCAGCGGGGCGTATAGCGGGAGGTCGGGGGAGCAGTACTTC. Its translation: CASGAYSGRSGEQYF.

Concerning this clone: Additional DNA sequences in this sample encode the identical CDR3. The V call is TRBV7-9, the J call TRBJ2-7; D remains ambiguous. This CDR3 is built from 13 residues. Germline CDR1 reads SEHNR; CDR2 reads FQNEAQ (reference sequence). V lost 8 bases to trimming and J lost 2 bases, with 13 bases between them. Here the CDR3 reads CASAAAMPYEQYF. The CDR3 coding sequence is TGTGCCAGCGCCGCAGCCATGCCCTACGAGCAGTACTTC.

This clone was seen more than once but under ten times. This sequence joins TRBV7-9 and TRBJ1-2, with D possibly matching TRBD1 (6 bases). Germline-derived CDR1 and CDR2 are SEHNR and FQNEAQ (reference sequence). The CDR3 is 13 amino acids. Trimming cost V 5 bases and J 7 bases, with 14 bases left between them. The CDR3 nucleotides read TGTGCCAGCAGCAAAGCCACAGGGAGTGGCTACACCTTC. Protein: CASSKATGSGYTF.

This clone showed up just once. The rearrangement links TRBV19 to TRBJ2-7, with 10 positions matching TRBD1. Germline CDR1 reads LNHDA; CDR2 reads SQIVND (reference sequence). Trimming at V came to 8 bases and at J to 5 bases, leaving 9 bases not matched to a gene. This CDR3 is built from 14 residues. The CDR3 DNA reads as TGTGCCAGTCCTTTCCGGGACAGGGGAGACGAGCAGTACTTC. It yields the protein CASPFRDRGDEQYF.

This clone was seen only once. The chain recombines TRBV28 with TRBJ2-5; no reliable D call. With 5 bases removed from V and 5 bases from J, the gap between germline ends came to 12 bases. The germline V gene has CDR1 MDHEN and CDR2 SYDVKM. This CDR3 is 13 amino acids long. The CDR3, as DNA: TGTGCCAGCAGTGTAACCCTAACGGAGACCCAGTACTTC. The encoded protein is CASSVTLTETQYF.

The CDR3 sequence is CASSLGGVAGGARTEQYF. The CDR3 region has the DNA TGTGCCAGCAGCTTAGGTGGGGTAGCGGGAGGGGCCCGTACCGAGCAGTACTTC. The chain employs TRBV7-9 and TRBJ2-7, with 11 bases identical to TRBD2. The CDR3 runs to 18 residues. Germline CDR1 reads SEHNR; CDR2 reads FQNEAQ (reference sequence). After removal of 1 base from V and 6 bases from J, the junction contained 14 bases not matched to a gene. Variable domain in full (rest from reference TRBV7-9 and TRBJ2-7): DTGVSQNPRHKITKRGQNVTFRCDPISEHNRLYWYRQTLGQGPEFLTYFQNEAQLEKSRLLSDRFSAERPKGSFSTLEIQRTEQGDSAMYLCASSLGGVAGGARTEQYFGPGTRLTVT.

The chain is built from TRBV4-1 and TRBJ2-7; 9 bases are a match to TRBD2. The germline CDR1 and CDR2 sequences are MGHRA and YSYEKL. J was trimmed by 0 bases and V by 4 bases; bases with no gene match: 7. This CDR3 contains 16 residues. In nucleotides, the CDR3 is TGCGCCAGCAGCCGACTAGCGGCCGGGAGCTCCTACGAGCAGTACTTC. Translated: CASSRLAAGSSYEQYF.

The chain recombines TRBV5-4 with TRBJ2-7, with 7 bases that match TRBD1. CDR1 SGHNT and CDR2 YYREEE come from the germline V gene (reference sequence). The CDR3 is made up of 15 amino acids. V trimming: 0 bases; J trimming: 3 bases; junction bases outside the gene matches: 6. The CDR3 bases are TGTGCCAGCAGCTTGGTAGGGGGCCCTCTCTACGAGCAGTACTTC. Amino acid sequence: CASSLVGGPLYEQYF.

CDR3 region: CASSDLGMGYNEQFF. Written as DNA, the CDR3 is TGTGCCAGCAGTGATTTAGGGATGGGCTACAATGAGCAGTTCTTC. The chain has TRBV6-4 and TRBJ2-1; D not resolved. Germline V gives CDR1 MRHNA, CDR2 SNTAGT. The CDR3 is 15 amino acids. The V and J ends lost 3 bases and 3 bases respectively, with 12 bases between them.

This sequence joins TRBV6-1 and TRBJ1-4; no reliable D call. V lost 2 bases and J lost 7, with 5 bases in between. Germline loops: CDR1 MNHNS, CDR2 SASEGT. This CDR3 region has 12 residues. In nucleotides, the CDR3 is TGTGCCAGCAGTGAAACGGGTGAAAAACTGTTTTTT. Protein: CASSETGEKLFF.

The V gene is TRBV27, the J gene TRBJ2-7; the match to TRBD2 covers 14 bases. This CDR3 is built from 17 residues. V was pared by 6 bases and J by 3 bases, with 10 bases of the junction left unmatched. The germline gives CDR1 MNHEY, CDR2 SMNVEV (reference sequence). The DNA of the CDR3 is TGTGCCAGCAGAGTAAAGGGACTAGCGGGAGCTCACTACGAGCAGTACTTC. It codes for CASRVKGLAGAHYEQYF.

The rearrangement joins TRBV5-1 to TRBJ1-2, with D maybe TRBD1 (5 bases). The ends were cut back, 3 bases at V and 3 bases at J, with 12 bases in the middle. The CDR3 sequence is 14 residues long. Germline V CDR1 and CDR2: SGHRS, YFSETQ. The chain's CDR3 is CASSSSGGDYGYTF. The DNA of the CDR3 is TGCGCCAGCAGCTCAAGCGGGGGAGACTATGGCTACACCTTC.

With respect to this clone: Sequence at one end of the junction differs from germline and may be a read error. The rearrangement links TRBV5-3 to TRBJ1-1; D uncertain. TRBV5-3 is marked as an open reading frame, function uncertain. CDR3 size: 13 residues. The CDR3 DNA reads TGTGCCAGCAGCTTTATTGTGAACACTGAAGCTTTCTTT. The encoded protein is CASSFIVNTEAFF.

The chain has TRBV5-1 and TRBJ1-2; 7 bases are shared with TRBD1. This CDR3 has 12 residues. CDR1 is SGHRS, CDR2 YFSETQ, per germline. With V trimmed by 3 bases and J by 4 bases, 0 bases remained unmatched. The CDR3 DNA reads TGCGCCAGCAGCTGGGACAGCTATGGCTACACCTTC. Its translation: CASSWDSYGYTF.

The count of this clone is one. V usage is TRBV4-1 and J usage is TRBJ2-7; 8 nucleotides match TRBD2. Trimming took 2 bases from V and 12 from J; bases not matched to a gene: 12. The V gene's germline CDR1 is MGHRA and CDR2 YSYEKL. The CDR3 covers 14 residues. The CDR3 nucleotides are TGCGCCAGCAGCCAACCAACGAGAGCGGGAGCTCGGTACTTC. This sequence encodes CASSQPTRAGARYF.